This TCR beta chain was identified in a study of identical twins. Study observations and caveats: The study based its conclusions on cross-sectional statistical analysis and did not follow the same donors. High-abundance cord blood beta clonotypes had fewer insertions; memory repertoires showed none. Models underestimated out-of-frame TCR alpha sharing in monozygotic twins.

TCRdb used MiXCR to reprocess the 5' RACE reads, holding one entry per CDR3 protein. Among about 720,000 distinct CDR3 sequences listed, over 8.5% were seen once. This clonotype was counted only a few times. Its antigen is unknown. These same data were also listed under a study on yellow fever vaccine responses in identical twins. That paper adds: Twins reportedly appeared to share part of their vaccine T cell response while keeping part individual.

The clonotype was recovered from a woman aged 18-29 years in good health. The specimen was PBMCs.

The CDR3 region has the DNA TGCAGCGTTGTGGGACAGGGCTACAATGAGCAGTTCTTC. This sequence encodes CSVVGQGYNEQFF. The chain has TRBV29-1 and TRBJ2-1, with TRBD1 matching 9 bases. The CDR3 runs to 13 residues. Per germline, CDR1 SQVTM and CDR2 ANQGSEA. V was clipped by 4 bases and J by 3 bases; unmatched bases: 1.